This TCR beta chain derives from a study of shared clonotypes between healthy human individuals. V was cut by 0 bases and J by 0 bases, with 8 bases left in between. The CDR3 is 14 residues long. The germline gives CDR1 GTSNPN, CDR2 SVGIG (reference sequence). In this sample, this clone turned up a few times. Profiling relied on immunoSEQ multiplex PCR, and the TCRdb table lists in-frame clones only, not all of them. The sample consists of about 680,000 clones, around four fifths of them appearing once. This sequence was found in a woman aged 30 to 39 in good health. Material for sequencing was memory CD4+ T cells sorted from blood. Indicated subset: CD45RA-negative fraction. The V and J genes are TRBV30 and TRBJ1-2; D remains unclear. CDR3 sequence reads: CAWSVQTTNYGYTF. The CDR3 nucleotides read TGTGCCTGGAGTGTACAGACCACTAACTATGGCTACACCTTC. Filled out from reference TRBV30 and TRBJ1-2, the complete variable domain reads SQTIHQWPATLVQPVGSPLSLECTVEGTSNPNLYWYRQAAGRGLQLLFYSVGIGQISSEVPQNLSASRPQDRQFILSSKKLLLSDSGFYLCAWSVQTTNYGYTFGSGTRLTVV.